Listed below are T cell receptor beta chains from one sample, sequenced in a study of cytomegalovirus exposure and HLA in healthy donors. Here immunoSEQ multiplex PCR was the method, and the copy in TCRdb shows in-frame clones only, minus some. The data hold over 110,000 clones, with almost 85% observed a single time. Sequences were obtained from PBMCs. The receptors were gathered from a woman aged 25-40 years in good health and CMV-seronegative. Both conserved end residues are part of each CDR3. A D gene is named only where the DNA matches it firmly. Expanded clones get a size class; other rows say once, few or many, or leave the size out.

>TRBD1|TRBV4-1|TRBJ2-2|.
CASSQLTGGTGELFF
TGCGCCAGCAGCCAACTCACAGGGGGCACCGGGGAGCTGTTTTTT
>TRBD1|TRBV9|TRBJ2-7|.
CASSPRLGQSYEQYF
TGTGCCAGCAGCCCGAGGTTGGGACAGTCCTACGAGCAGTACTTC
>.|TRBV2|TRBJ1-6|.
CASSLQGQGNSPLHF
TGTGCCAGCAGTCTCCAGGGGCAGGGTAATTCACCCCTCCACTTT
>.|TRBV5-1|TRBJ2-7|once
CASSLGHTATYEQYF
TGCGCCAGCAGCTTGGGCCATACCGCGACCTACGAGCAGTACTTC
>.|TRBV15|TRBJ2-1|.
CATSRDNRDNEQFF
TGTGCCACCAGCAGAGATAACAGGGACAATGAGCAGTTCTTC
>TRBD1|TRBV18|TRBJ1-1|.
CASSRGQGNTEAFF
TGTGCCAGCTCACGAGGACAGGGGAACACTGAAGCTTTCTTT
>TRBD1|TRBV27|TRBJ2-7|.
CASSLSTGTGSYEQYF
TGTGCCAGCAGTTTATCGACCGGGACAGGATCCTACGAGCAGTACTTC
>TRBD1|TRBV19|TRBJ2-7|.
CASSIGQGHSYEQYF
TGTGCCAGTAGTATTGGACAGGGGCACTCCTACGAGCAGTACTTC
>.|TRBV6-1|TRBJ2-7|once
CASSEAHQTAPYEQYF
TGTGCCAGCAGTGAAGCACACCAGACTGCACCCTACGAGCAGTACTTC
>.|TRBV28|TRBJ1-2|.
CASSLPLPLYGYTF
TGTGCCAGCAGTTTACCCCTACCGTTATATGGCTACACCTTC
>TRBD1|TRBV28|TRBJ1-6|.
CASSRDSSYNSPLHF
TGTGCCAGCAGTCGGGACAGCTCCTATAATTCACCCCTCCACTTT
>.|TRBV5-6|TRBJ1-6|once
CASSSLRGSPLHF
TGTGCCAGCAGCTCTCTGCGGGGCTCACCCCTCCACTTT
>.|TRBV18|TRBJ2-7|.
CASSPKGGRNYEQYF
TGTGCCAGCTCACCAAAAGGCGGGCGCAACTACGAGCAGTACTTC
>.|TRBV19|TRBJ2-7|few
CASSKSSDRFYEQYF
TGTGCCAGTAGTAAAAGTTCCGACAGGTTCTACGAGCAGTACTTC
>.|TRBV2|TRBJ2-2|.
CASSEMGVNTGELFF
TGTGCCAGCAGTGAAATGGGAGTTAACACCGGGGAGCTGTTTTTT
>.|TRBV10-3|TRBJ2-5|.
CAISRGETQYF
TGTGCCATCAGCAGGGGAGAGACCCAGTACTTC
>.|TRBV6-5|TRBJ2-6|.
CASSMSTNVLTF
TGTGCCAGCAGTATGTCTACCAACGTCCTGACTTTC
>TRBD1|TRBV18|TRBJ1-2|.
CASSPLRLGQANRLRGYTF
TGTGCCAGCTCACCACTCCGCCTTGGACAGGCCAACCGATTGAGGGGCTACACCTTC
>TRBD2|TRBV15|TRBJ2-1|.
CATSRVSGGYNEQFF
TGTGCCACCAGCAGAGTTAGCGGGGGTTACAATGAGCAGTTCTTC
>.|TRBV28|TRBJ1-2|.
CASSLGQGYGYTF
TGTGCCAGCAGTTTAGGGCAGGGCTATGGCTACACCTTC
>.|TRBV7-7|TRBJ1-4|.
CASSHLSNRNNEKLFF
TGTGCCAGCAGCCACCTCTCAAACAGAAATAATGAAAAACTGTTTTTT
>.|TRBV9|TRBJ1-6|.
CASSVDTHSPLHF
TGTGCCAGCAGCGTAGATACACATTCACCCCTCCACTTT
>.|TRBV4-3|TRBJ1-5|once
CASSQDSGGPQPQHF
TGCGCCAGCAGCCAAGATTCGGGGGGCCCTCAGCCCCAGCATTTT
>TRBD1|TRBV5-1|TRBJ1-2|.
CASSQATGTGENYGYTF
TGCGCCAGCAGCCAGGCAACCGGGACAGGCGAGAACTATGGCTACACCTTC
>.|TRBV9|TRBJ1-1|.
CASSVGQGWTEAFF
TGTGCCAGCAGCGTAGGGCAGGGTTGGACTGAAGCTTTCTTT
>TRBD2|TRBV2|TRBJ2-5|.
CASRGARGGPGTQYF
TGTGCCAGCAGGGGGGCTCGCGGGGGGCCGGGGACCCAGTACTTC
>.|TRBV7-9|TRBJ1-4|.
CASSLQGQLGANEKLFF
TGTGCCAGCAGCTTACAGGGCCAGCTTGGGGCTAATGAAAAACTGTTTTTT
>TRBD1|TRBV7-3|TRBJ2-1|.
CASSRGGYEQFF
TGTGCCAGCAGCAGAGGGGGCTATGAGCAGTTCTTC
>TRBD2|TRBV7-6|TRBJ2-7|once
CASSQTSGYEQYF
TGTGCCAGCAGCCAGACTAGCGGCTACGAGCAGTACTTC
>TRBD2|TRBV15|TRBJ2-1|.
CATSKGLAGGDNEQFF
TGTGCCACCAGCAAAGGACTAGCGGGGGGAGACAATGAGCAGTTCTTC
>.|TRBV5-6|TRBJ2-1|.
CASTARGSGEQFF
TGTGCCAGCACCGCAAGGGGCTCCGGTGAGCAGTTCTTC
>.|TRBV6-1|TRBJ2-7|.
CASNYQQGFNEQYF
TGTGCCAGCAACTATCAGCAGGGTTTTAACGAGCAGTACTTC
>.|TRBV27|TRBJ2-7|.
CASSLWPPSSYEQYF
TGTGCCAGCAGTTTATGGCCGCCAAGCTCCTACGAGCAGTACTTC
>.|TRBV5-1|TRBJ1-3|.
CASSLDATGYSGNTIYF
TGCGCCAGCAGCTTGGACGCGACAGGTTACTCTGGAAACACCATATATTTT
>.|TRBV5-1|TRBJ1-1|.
CASSSVGAGDTEAFF
TGCGCCAGCAGCTCGGTCGGGGCGGGGGACACTGAAGCTTTCTTT
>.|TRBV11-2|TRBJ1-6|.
CASSLSPYNSPLHF
TGTGCCAGCAGCTTAAGCCCGTATAATTCACCCCTCCACTTT
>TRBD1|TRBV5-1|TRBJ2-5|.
CASSLGTGVSQETQYF
TGCGCCAGCAGCTTAGGGACAGGGGTCTCTCAAGAGACCCAGTACTTC
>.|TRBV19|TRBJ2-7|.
CASSISLAQTYEQYF
TGTGCCAGTAGTATTTCTCTAGCGCAAACCTACGAGCAGTACTTC
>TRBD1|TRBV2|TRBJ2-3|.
CASSRDRVPDTQYF
TGTGCCAGCAGCAGGGACAGGGTTCCAGATACGCAGTATTTT
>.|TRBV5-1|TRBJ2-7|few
CASRRAENYEQYF
TGCGCCAGCAGGAGGGCGGAGAACTACGAGCAGTACTTC
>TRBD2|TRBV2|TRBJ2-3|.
CASKRLAGTDTQYF
TGTGCCAGCAAGAGACTAGCGGGGACAGATACGCAGTATTTT
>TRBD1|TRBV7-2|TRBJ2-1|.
CASSSTGGGSYNEQFF
TGTGCCAGCAGTTCGACAGGGGGAGGGTCCTACAATGAGCAGTTCTTC
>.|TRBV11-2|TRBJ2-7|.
CASSSPRATYEQYF
TGTGCCAGCAGCTCCCCCAGGGCCACCTACGAGCAGTACTTC
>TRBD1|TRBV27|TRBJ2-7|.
CASSLGQGGPLRYF
TGTGCCAGCAGTTTAGGACAGGGGGGTCCCCTTCGGTACTTC
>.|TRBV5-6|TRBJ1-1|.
CASSSRSGGAFF
TGTGCCAGCAGCTCTCGGAGTGGGGGGGCTTTCTTT
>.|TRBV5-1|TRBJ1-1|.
CASSSTTGQYLEAFF
TGCGCCAGCAGCTCAACTACAGGGCAGTATCTTGAAGCTTTCTTT
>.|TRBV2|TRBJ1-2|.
CASSDLSGDYGYTF
TGTGCCAGCAGTGATCTTTCAGGGGACTATGGCTACACCTTC
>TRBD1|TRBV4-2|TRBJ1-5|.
CASSQAGQGIQQPQHF
TGTGCCAGCAGCCAGGCGGGACAGGGTATTCAACAGCCCCAGCATTTT